The rows below give T cell receptor beta chains drawn from one sample of a study of T cell clones after liver transplantation. The table came from immunoSEQ multiplex PCR; TCRdb's copy has only in-frame clones and leaves some out. The repertoire includes 98,000 or so clones, 82% of them detected once, and over 0.9% sits in the top ten. Here the sequenced sample was CD4+ T cells from blood, taken before liver transplant. The receptor set was obtained from a human donor who received a liver transplant. CDR3s include the opening cysteine and the closing phenylalanine or tryptophan. D genes are given only for firm matches. Clone size is not always given. Where it is, it says once, few, many or a class for expanded clones.

J gene: TRBJ2-1; D gene: TRBD2; V gene: TRBV6-5; clone size: .; CDR3 DNA: TGTGCCAGCAGAGGACTAGCGGGAGTGCGTGAGCAGTTCTTC; CDR3 protein: CASRGLAGVREQFF
J gene: TRBJ2-5; D gene: .; V gene: TRBV18; clone size: .; CDR3 DNA: TGTGCCAGCTCACCGCGACAGGCGCCCGCCGGGGAGACCCAGTACTTC; CDR3 protein: CASSPRQAPAGETQYF
J gene: TRBJ2-6; D gene: TRBD1; V gene: TRBV15; clone size: .; CDR3 DNA: TGTGCCACCAAAGGGCAGGGGGCTTTCTCTGGGGCCAACGTCCTGACTTTC; CDR3 protein: CATKGQGAFSGANVLTF
J gene: TRBJ2-2; D gene: .; V gene: TRBV19; clone size: .; CDR3 DNA: TGTGCCAGTAGTACCCTCCAGGGAGGTGACACCGGGGAGCTGTTTTTT; CDR3 protein: CASSTLQGGDTGELFF
J gene: TRBJ2-1; D gene: .; V gene: TRBV15; clone size: .; CDR3 DNA: TGTGCCACCAGCAGAGGGGGCGGGGACTACAATGAGCAGTTCTTC; CDR3 protein: CATSRGGGDYNEQFF
J gene: TRBJ2-5; D gene: .; V gene: TRBV5-1; clone size: .; CDR3 DNA: TGCGCCAGCAGCTTGTATAGGGCGTTTCAAGAGACCCAGTACTTC; CDR3 protein: CASSLYRAFQETQYF
J gene: TRBJ2-3; D gene: TRBD1; V gene: TRBV19; clone size: .; CDR3 DNA: TGTGCCAGTAGCAAGACAGGGGGGACAGATACGCAGTATTTT; CDR3 protein: CASSKTGGTDTQYF
J gene: TRBJ1-1; D gene: .; V gene: TRBV4-1; clone size: .; CDR3 DNA: TGCGCCAGCAGCCAAGAGAACCTCCTGGGAAACACTGAAGCTTTCTTT; CDR3 protein: CASSQENLLGNTEAFF
J gene: TRBJ2-7; D gene: .; V gene: TRBV1; clone size: .; CDR3 DNA: TGCACCAGCAGCCAAGTCCGCCTAGCGGTCTCCTACGAGCAGTACTTC; CDR3 protein: CTSSQVRLAVSYEQYF
J gene: TRBJ2-3; D gene: .; V gene: TRBV6-6; clone size: .; CDR3 DNA: TGTGCCAGCAGTTACTCGGAAGATACGCAGTATTTT; CDR3 protein: CASSYSEDTQYF
J gene: TRBJ2-1; D gene: TRBD1; V gene: TRBV5-1; clone size: few; CDR3 DNA: TGCGCCAGCAGCGGGCCCGGGACAGGGGCCTACAATGAGCAGTTCTTC; CDR3 protein: CASSGPGTGAYNEQFF
J gene: TRBJ2-1; D gene: TRBD2; V gene: TRBV10-3; clone size: few; CDR3 DNA: TGTGCCATCAGGCTTCTAGCGGGAGAGGTCAATGAGCAGTTCTTC; CDR3 protein: CAIRLLAGEVNEQFF
J gene: TRBJ2-1; D gene: TRBD2; V gene: TRBV11-2; clone size: .; CDR3 DNA: TGTGCCAGCAGCTCCCACACGGGACTAGCGGGGGGAGCCTACAATGAGCAGTTCTTC; CDR3 protein: CASSSHTGLAGGAYNEQFF
J gene: TRBJ2-5; D gene: .; V gene: TRBV4-1; clone size: .; CDR3 DNA: TGCGCCAGCAGCCAAGACAACTGGGAGACCCAGTACTTC; CDR3 protein: CASSQDNWETQYF
J gene: TRBJ2-3; D gene: .; V gene: TRBV7-2; clone size: .; CDR3 DNA: TGTGCCAGCAGCTTAGACTACTCAGATACGCAGTATTTT; CDR3 protein: CASSLDYSDTQYF
J gene: TRBJ1-4; D gene: .; V gene: TRBV7-6; clone size: .; CDR3 DNA: TGTGCCAGCAGCTTCTACAGTTCACGGGAAAAACTGTTTTTT; CDR3 protein: CASSFYSSREKLFF
J gene: TRBJ2-2; D gene: TRBD2; V gene: TRBV27; clone size: .; CDR3 DNA: TGTGCCAGCAGTTCAACGAGCGGGAAATACAACACCGGGGAGCTGTTTTTT; CDR3 protein: CASSSTSGKYNTGELFF
J gene: TRBJ1-5; D gene: .; V gene: TRBV2; clone size: .; CDR3 DNA: TGTGCCAGCAGTGGGGACACTTTCAATCAGCCCCAGCATTTT; CDR3 protein: CASSGDTFNQPQHF
J gene: TRBJ1-5; D gene: .; V gene: TRBV5-6; clone size: .; CDR3 DNA: TGTGCCAGCAGCTCTACTGTGGGGGGCAATCAGCCCCAGCATTTT; CDR3 protein: CASSSTVGGNQPQHF
J gene: TRBJ1-1; D gene: TRBD1; V gene: TRBV5-4; clone size: .; CDR3 DNA: TGTGCCAGCAGCCCGGGGACAGGGGTTTTGCGAGGGACTGAAGCTTTCTTT; CDR3 protein: CASSPGTGVLRGTEAFF
J gene: TRBJ1-5; D gene: .; V gene: TRBV4-1; clone size: .; CDR3 DNA: TGCGCCAGCAGCCAAGGGTCGGCGGAGAGGCAGCCCCAGCATTTT; CDR3 protein: CASSQGSAERQPQHF
J gene: TRBJ1-1; D gene: .; V gene: TRBV5-6; clone size: .; CDR3 DNA: TGTGCCAGCAGCTCCTTGGGGGCCTCGGTAAACACTGAAGCTTTCTTT; CDR3 protein: CASSSLGASVNTEAFF
J gene: TRBJ1-1; D gene: TRBD1; V gene: TRBV7-3; clone size: .; CDR3 DNA: TGTGCCAGCAGCGATCGGGACAGGGCGAACACTGAAGCTTTCTTT; CDR3 protein: CASSDRDRANTEAFF
J gene: TRBJ1-2; D gene: .; V gene: TRBV6-1; clone size: .; CDR3 DNA: TGTGCCAGCAGCCCAGGGCAAACTAACTATGGCTACACCTTC; CDR3 protein: CASSPGQTNYGYTF
J gene: TRBJ2-3; D gene: .; V gene: TRBV10-3; clone size: .; CDR3 DNA: TGTGCCATCAGGAGTACAGATACGCAGTATTTT; CDR3 protein: CAIRSTDTQYF
J gene: TRBJ1-2; D gene: .; V gene: TRBV15; clone size: once; CDR3 DNA: TGTGCCACCAGCAGAGGGGGCGCTTCCTATGGCTACACCTTC; CDR3 protein: CATSRGGASYGYTF
J gene: TRBJ2-3; D gene: .; V gene: TRBV5-1; clone size: .; CDR3 DNA: TGCGCCAGCAACGACTTTAGGGGCTCAGATACGCAGTATTTT; CDR3 protein: CASNDFRGSDTQYF
J gene: TRBJ2-3; D gene: .; V gene: TRBV9; clone size: .; CDR3 DNA: TGTGCCAGCAGCCCCATAACGGGGACAGATACGCAGTATTTT; CDR3 protein: CASSPITGTDTQYF
J gene: TRBJ1-2; D gene: TRBD1; V gene: TRBV4-3; clone size: .; CDR3 DNA: TGCGCCAGCAGCAACCGGGACAGGGGAGGCTACACCTTC; CDR3 protein: CASSNRDRGGYTF
J gene: TRBJ2-1; D gene: TRBD2; V gene: TRBV5-1; clone size: .; CDR3 DNA: TGCGCCAGCAGCTTGGATCTAGCGGACGAGCAGTTCTTC; CDR3 protein: CASSLDLADEQFF
J gene: TRBJ1-5; D gene: .; V gene: TRBV15; clone size: .; CDR3 DNA: TGTGCCACCAGCAGCGAAGGGGGGCCCAATCAGCCCCAGCATTTT; CDR3 protein: CATSSEGGPNQPQHF
J gene: TRBJ1-2; D gene: .; V gene: TRBV25-1; clone size: .; CDR3 DNA: TGTGCCACATTAGGCAGTTTCTATGGCTACACCTTC; CDR3 protein: CATLGSFYGYTF
J gene: TRBJ2-7; D gene: .; V gene: TRBV13; clone size: .; CDR3 DNA: TGTGCCAGCAGCTTAACACGCGAGCAGTACTTC; CDR3 protein: CASSLTREQYF
J gene: TRBJ1-1; D gene: .; V gene: TRBV5-1; clone size: .; CDR3 DNA: TGCGCCAGCAGCTTGGAAGCATTCTCTAGACGGGCTTTCTTT; CDR3 protein: CASSLEAFSRRAFF
J gene: TRBJ1-5; D gene: .; V gene: TRBV9; clone size: .; CDR3 DNA: TGTGCCAGCAGCGTAGGTTTGGGTCAGCCCCAGCATTTT; CDR3 protein: CASSVGLGQPQHF
J gene: TRBJ2-4; D gene: .; V gene: TRBV27; clone size: .; CDR3 DNA: TGTGCCAGCAGTTTTTCTTCTCCGGGACCGAGGGAAGGGTTAGCCAAAAACATTCAGTACTTC; CDR3 protein: CASSFSSPGPREGLAKNIQYF
J gene: TRBJ1-1; D gene: .; V gene: TRBV7-6; clone size: few; CDR3 DNA: TGTGCCAGCGAAGACACTGAAGCTTTCTTT; CDR3 protein: CASEDTEAFF
J gene: TRBJ2-5; D gene: TRBD1; V gene: TRBV5-1; clone size: .; CDR3 DNA: TGCGCCAGCAGCTTAGGGACAGGGAAAGGAGAGACCCAGTACTTC; CDR3 protein: CASSLGTGKGETQYF
J gene: TRBJ2-3; D gene: .; V gene: TRBV7-2; clone size: once; CDR3 DNA: TGTGCCAGCACCATTCGCGGAGATACGCAGTATTTT; CDR3 protein: CASTIRGDTQYF
J gene: TRBJ1-2; D gene: .; V gene: TRBV12-5; clone size: .; CDR3 DNA: TGTGCTAGTGGTTTAGACGAGGGACTGCGGGATGGCTACACCTTC; CDR3 protein: CASGLDEGLRDGYTF
J gene: TRBJ1-5; D gene: .; V gene: TRBV19; clone size: few; CDR3 DNA: .; CDR3 protein: CASRLSGQPQHF
J gene: TRBJ2-7; D gene: .; V gene: TRBV4-3; clone size: .; CDR3 DNA: TGCGCCAGCAGCCAAGACTTGGGGGACGAGCAGTACTTC; CDR3 protein: CASSQDLGDEQYF
J gene: TRBJ1-2; D gene: .; V gene: TRBV4-1; clone size: .; CDR3 DNA: TGCGCCAGCAGTCCCGCGTCCCCGGGCGGCTACACCTTC; CDR3 protein: CASSPASPGGYTF
J gene: TRBJ2-5; D gene: .; V gene: TRBV5-1; clone size: .; CDR3 DNA: TGCGCCAGCAGCCCGGCGGGACAGCGGGAGACCCAGTACTTC; CDR3 protein: CASSPAGQRETQYF
J gene: TRBJ1-1; D gene: .; V gene: TRBV6-6; clone size: once; CDR3 DNA: TGTGCCAGCAGTTTCGACGATTGGTTGATACACTCTGAAGCTTTCTTT; CDR3 protein: CASSFDDWLIHSEAFF
J gene: TRBJ1-1; D gene: TRBD1; V gene: TRBV5-1; clone size: .; CDR3 DNA: TGCGCCAGCAGCCCCGGACAGGTCTTCATGAACACTGAAGCTTTCTTT; CDR3 protein: CASSPGQVFMNTEAFF
J gene: TRBJ1-3; D gene: .; V gene: TRBV2; clone size: .; CDR3 DNA: TGTGCCACTGGCCGCTCTGGAAACACCATATATTTT; CDR3 protein: CATGRSGNTIYF
J gene: TRBJ2-1; D gene: TRBD2; V gene: TRBV6-6; clone size: .; CDR3 DNA: TGTGCCAGCAAGGGCGGGAGAGGTGGGAATGAGCAGTTCTTC; CDR3 protein: CASKGGRGGNEQFF
J gene: TRBJ1-2; D gene: .; V gene: TRBV5-6; clone size: .; CDR3 DNA: TGTGCCAGCAGCTTCGAAGGAGTCGGCTATGGCTACACCTTC; CDR3 protein: CASSFEGVGYGYTF
J gene: TRBJ2-5; D gene: .; V gene: TRBV20-1; clone size: once; CDR3 DNA: TGCAGTGCTTATACAGGAGGGTCCCAGTACTTC; CDR3 protein: CSAYTGGSQYF